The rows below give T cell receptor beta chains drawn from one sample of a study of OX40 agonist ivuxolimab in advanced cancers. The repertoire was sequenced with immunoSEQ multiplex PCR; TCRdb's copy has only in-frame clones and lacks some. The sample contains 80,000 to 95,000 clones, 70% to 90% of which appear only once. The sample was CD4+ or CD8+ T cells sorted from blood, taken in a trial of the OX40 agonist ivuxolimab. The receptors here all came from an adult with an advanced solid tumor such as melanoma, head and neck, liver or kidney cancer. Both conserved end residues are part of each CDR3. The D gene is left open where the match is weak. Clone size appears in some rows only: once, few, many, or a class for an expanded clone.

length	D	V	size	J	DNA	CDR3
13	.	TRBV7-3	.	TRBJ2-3	TGTGCCAGCAGCTTAAATGGAGCAGATACGCAGTATTTT	CASSLNGADTQYF
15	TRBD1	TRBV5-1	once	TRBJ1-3	TGCGCCAGCAGCTCACAGGGGGCTTCTGGAAACACCATATATTTT	CASSSQGASGNTIYF
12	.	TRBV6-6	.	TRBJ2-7	TGTGCCAGCAGTTTGGACGGGTACGAGCAGTACTTC	CASSLDGYEQYF
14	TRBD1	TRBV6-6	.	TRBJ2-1	TGTGCCACCAAAAACAGGGGAGAGGACAATGAGCAGTTCTTC	CATKNRGEDNEQFF
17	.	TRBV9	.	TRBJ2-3	TGTGCCAGCAGCGTAAGAGGGGGAGCGGTGAGCACAGATACGCAGTATTTT	CASSVRGGAVSTDTQYF
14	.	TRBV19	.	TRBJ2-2	TGTGCCAGTAGTACAGGGGGGGACACCGGGGAGCTGTTTTTT	CASSTGGDTGELFF
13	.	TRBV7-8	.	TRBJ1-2	TGTGCCAGCAGCTTAAAGGCTAACTATGGCTACACCTTC	CASSLKANYGYTF
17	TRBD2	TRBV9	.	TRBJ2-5	TGTGCCAGCAGCGTAGGAGGAGGGCAAGCGGGGGAAGAGACCCAGTACTTC	CASSVGGGQAGEETQYF
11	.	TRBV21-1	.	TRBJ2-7	TGTGCCATCGGGGGGGGCGATGAGCAGTACTTC	CAIGGGDEQYF
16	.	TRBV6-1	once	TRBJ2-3	TGTGCCAGCAGTGTGTCGGCAAGCACTAGCACAGATACGCAGTATTTT	CASSVSASTSTDTQYF
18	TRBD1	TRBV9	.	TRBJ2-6	TGTGCCAGCAGCCTCGGGACAGGGGGGAACTCTGGGGCCAACGTCCTGACTTTC	CASSLGTGGNSGANVLTF
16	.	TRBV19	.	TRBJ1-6	TGTGCCAGTAGTATTTACGGGGGGTCCTATAATTCACCCCTCCACTTT	CASSIYGGSYNSPLHF
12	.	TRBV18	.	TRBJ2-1	TGTGCCAGCTCACCAGGGTTGGGTGAGCAGTTCTTC	CASSPGLGEQFF
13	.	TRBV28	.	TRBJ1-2	TGTGCCAGCAGTTCTAGCACAGGGAATGGCTACACCTTC	CASSSSTGNGYTF
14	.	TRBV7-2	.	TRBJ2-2	TGTGCCAGCAGCTTAGGGGCCAAGCCAGGGGAGCTGTTTTTT	CASSLGAKPGELFF
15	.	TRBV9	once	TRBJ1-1	TGTGCCAGCAGCGTAGTGGTTGGAGGGGGCACTGAAGCTTTCTTT	CASSVVVGGGTEAFF
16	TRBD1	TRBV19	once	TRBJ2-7	TGTGCCAGTAGTAGATCCGGGACAGGGAGCTCCTACGAGCAGTACTTC	CASSRSGTGSSYEQYF
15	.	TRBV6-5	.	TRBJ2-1	TGTGCCAGCAGTTACCGTAGGGGGGAAAACAATGAGCAGTTCTTC	CASSYRRGENNEQFF
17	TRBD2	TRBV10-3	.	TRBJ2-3	TGTGCCATAGAAGATAGCGGGAGAAGGGGGGTTGGTGGTACGCAGTATTTT	CAIEDSGRRGVGGTQYF
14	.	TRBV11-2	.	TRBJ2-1	TGTGCCAGCAGCTTCACGCAGGACCCCCATGAGCAGTTCTTC	CASSFTQDPHEQFF
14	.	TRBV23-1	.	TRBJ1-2	TGCGCCAGCAGTCATAGAAGGGTGGCGTATGGCTACACCTTC	CASSHRRVAYGYTF
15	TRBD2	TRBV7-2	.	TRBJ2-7	TGTGCCAGCAGCCCTACACACGGGGGGGGTTACGAGCAGTACTTC	CASSPTHGGGYEQYF
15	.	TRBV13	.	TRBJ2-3	TGTGCCAGCAGCCTGGGTTCTGGGAGCACAGATACGCAGTATTTT	CASSLGSGSTDTQYF
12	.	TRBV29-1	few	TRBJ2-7	TGCAGCGTCGGGTCCCTTTCCCGCGAGCAGTACTTC	CSVGSLSREQYF
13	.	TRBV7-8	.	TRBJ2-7	TGTGCCAGCAGCTTAAATCCCTCCTACGAGCAGTACTTC	CASSLNPSYEQYF
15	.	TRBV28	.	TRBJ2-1	TGTGCCAGCAGGACTTGGGGGGATTCCTACAATGAGCAGTTCTTC	CASRTWGDSYNEQFF
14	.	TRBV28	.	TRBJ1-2	TGTGCCAGCAGGAGCCCGGGGCGCCTCTATGGCTACACCTTC	CASRSPGRLYGYTF
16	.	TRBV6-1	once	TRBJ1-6	TGTGCCAGCAGTGAAGAGGGCCGAAGGGGGACTTCACCCCTCCACTTT	CASSEEGRRGTSPLHF
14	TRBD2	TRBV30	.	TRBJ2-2	TGTGCCTCCATTGGGAGGGAGGACACCGGGGAGCTGTTTTTT	CASIGREDTGELFF
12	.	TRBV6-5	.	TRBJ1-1	TGTGCCAGCGGGTGGGGGCCCACTGAAGCTTTCTTT	CASGWGPTEAFF
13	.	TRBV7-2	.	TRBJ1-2	TGTGCCAGCAGCTTACTACAGACAGATGGCTACACCTTC	CASSLLQTDGYTF
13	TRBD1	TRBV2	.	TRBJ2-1	TGTGCCAGCGGGACAGGGCTCTACAATGAGCAGTTCTTC	CASGTGLYNEQFF
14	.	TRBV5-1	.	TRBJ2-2	TGCGCCAGCAGCTCCACAGGGTTTTCCGGGGAGCTGTTTTTT	CASSSTGFSGELFF
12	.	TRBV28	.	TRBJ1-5	TGTGCCAGCAGTTTCAGGGTTCAGCCCCAGCATTTT	CASSFRVQPQHF
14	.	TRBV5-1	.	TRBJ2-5	TGCGCCAGCAGGGAGACTACAGGGAGTGAGACCCAGTACTTC	CASRETTGSETQYF
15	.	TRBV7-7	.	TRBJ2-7	TGTGCTGGACCTTCGGGACCGTCATTATCAGGGGAGCAGTACTTC	CAGPSGPSLSGEQYF
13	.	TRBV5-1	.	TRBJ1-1	TGCGCCAGCAGCTTCGGGTTGAACACTGAAGCTTTCTTT	CASSFGLNTEAFF
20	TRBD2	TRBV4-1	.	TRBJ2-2	TGCGCCAGCAGCCAAGATCTTAGGGCTAGCGGGGGGATGAACACCGGGGAGCTGTTTTTT	CASSQDLRASGGMNTGELFF
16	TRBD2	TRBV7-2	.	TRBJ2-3	TGTGCCAGCAGACCTGATAGCGGGGGGAGCACAGATACGCAGTATTTT	CASRPDSGGSTDTQYF
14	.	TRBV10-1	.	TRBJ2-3	TGCGCCAGCCTCGGACCCTGGGGCACAGATACGCAGTATTTT	CASLGPWGTDTQYF
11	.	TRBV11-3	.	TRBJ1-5	TGTGCCAGCAGCAACCGTGGGCCCCAGCATTTT	CASSNRGPQHF
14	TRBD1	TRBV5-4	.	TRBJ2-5	TGTGCCAGCAGCCCGACAGGGGGCAGGGAGACCCAGTACTTC	CASSPTGGRETQYF
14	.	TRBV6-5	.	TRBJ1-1	TGTGCCAGCAACTCGGAGGGTGTGAACACTGAAGCTTTCTTT	CASNSEGVNTEAFF
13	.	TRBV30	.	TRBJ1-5	TGTGCCTGGAGTGGACCGGTGGGTCAGCCCCAGCATTTT	CAWSGPVGQPQHF